The sequence of this TCR beta chain was determined in a study of shared clonotypes between healthy human individuals (dated by TCRdb to the early 2020s). Study-level background: The cohort included three men and a couple of women between 18 and 49 years of age. For each donor, three plates each were used for CD4 naive and CD4 memory, two plates were used for CD8 naive, and one plate was used for CD8 memory. To estimate repertoire size and how much clonotype sharing occurs between individuals, the study deeply sequenced the blood TCR repertoires of several healthy adults. Different laboratories and diverse techniques were used to prepare libraries and sequence TCR repertoires, to increase sequencing depth and limit assay-specific biases. Per donor, leukapheresis produced somewhere between about 0.94 and 9.5 billion PBMCs. Paper-wide results and their limitations: Higher generation probabilities were observed for clonotypes shared by all four sorted-subset donors than for non-shared clonotypes. The small number of donors limited the genetic and exposure-history diversity represented. Pairwise subsampling led to the expectation that sequencing depth would affect the degree of clonotype sharing among donors. Sampling was restricted to blood, and TCR repertoires in tissue are likely to differ from TCR repertoires in blood. Estimated clonotype richness was generally larger for naive than for memory subsets. Rarefaction of sorted-subset datasets indicated incomplete sequencing despite the large sequencing depth. When several donors were compared, the shared fraction of clonotypes was 5% to 6.5% for naive CD4, around 3.5% for naive CD8, 2% to 2.5% for memory CD4, and 0.4% for memory CD8.

As concerns this clone: Its antigen remains unidentified. No much larger clone is present one base from it, and per-base qualities are unavailable.

Per the germline V gene (reference sequence), MNHEY is the CDR1 and SMNVEV is the CDR2. The CDR3 goes from the cysteine to the phenylalanine over 14 residues. Here the CDR3 DNA is all that survives: 42 bases in frame from base 1. V is cut by 3 bases and J by 4 bases, and the space between the germline ends is 12 bases. Using the deep immunoSEQ assay, multiplex PCR amplified TCR CDR3 regions from genomic DNA. For each cell subset, the extracted genomic DNA was distributed evenly across all wells of several immunoSEQ 96-well plates, and each plate served as one replicate. For sorted subsets, each replicate PCR was loaded with roughly 190 ng genomic DNA, equivalent to about 30,000 T cell genomes. Purified libraries were measured with a Qubit 3.0 fluorometer, size-checked on a Bioanalyzer 2100, and measured again with the KAPA Library Quantification kit. Each immunoSEQ 96-well plate was sequenced on its own single-read 150-cycle Illumina NextSeq 550 flow cell. The original methods were these. Because only junctional sequences without quality scores were contained in the immunoSEQ output, filtering matching that applied to full-length reads could not be performed. To assign V/J genes and CDR3, sequences were annotated using PyIR, a Python wrapper for IgBLAST v1.9, with IMGT germline references. Reads with weak V/J assignments (E-value above 1e-6), missing CDR3, stop codons, out-of-frame junctions, or ambiguous translated residues were removed. V3J clonotypes were defined as sequences sharing the same inferred V gene, J gene, and CDR3 amino acid sequence. The percentage overlap between two repertoires was calculated by dividing the number of shared unique clonotypes by the size of the smaller repertoire. Richness of each repertoire was evaluated using RTK rarefaction, the Chao1 estimator, and Recon v2.1 estimates of unobserved clonotypes. Generation probabilities for all TCRbeta clonotypes obtained by the gDNA method from several donors were computed using OLGA. TCRdb re-hosts the immuneACCESS table, in-frame sequences only. Its copies lack some clones; in the studies checked, an unresolved V gene accounts for under half of them, and the cause for the rest is not known. That table is the source of V, J and clone size, and D and trimming were worked out from the DNA. The sample table shows 2,500,000 or so clones, and around nine tenths are seen once. Jointly, the top ten make up over 0.12% of the sample.

Healthy HIV-negative adults with no recently reported acute infections or vaccinations were included as donors. Only Caucasian adults living in Nashville, Tennessee, USA were represented among the donors. Magnetic negative selection was used to enrich CD4+ T cells, after which naive cells were positively selected on CD45RA and the negative fraction became the memory subset. Blood was obtained by leukapheresis, after which PBMCs were separated by Ficoll-Histopaque density gradient centrifugation and cryopreserved in liquid nitrogen vapor phase. Analytical flow cytometry was used to check the purity and quantity of each magnetically sorted T cell population. Each sorted fraction had its genomic DNA isolated and then quantified by UV absorbance on a Nanodrop 2000c.

The sequence was collected from a man aged 18 to 29 in good health. Sample: naive CD4+ T cells sorted from blood. What this sample's cell subset or site label stands for: CD45RA+ positively selected. In this chain, TRBV27 is recombined with TRBJ2-5, with the D gene too uncertain to name. The DNA sequence is as follows: TGTGCCAGCAGTTTGGGCGGCCTGGGAGAGACCCAGTACTTC. It is translated as CASSLGGLGETQYF.